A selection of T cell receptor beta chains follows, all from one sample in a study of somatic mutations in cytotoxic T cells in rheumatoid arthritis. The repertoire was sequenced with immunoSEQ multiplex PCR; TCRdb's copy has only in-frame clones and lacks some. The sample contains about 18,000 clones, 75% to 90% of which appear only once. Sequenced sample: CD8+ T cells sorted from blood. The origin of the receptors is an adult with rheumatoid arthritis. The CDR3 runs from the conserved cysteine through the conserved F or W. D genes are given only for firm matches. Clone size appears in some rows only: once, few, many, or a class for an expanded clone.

CDR3nt: TGTGCCAGCAGCTCTAGCGCCTACGAGCAGTACTTC; CDR3aa: CASSSSAYEQYF; abundance: NA; d_gene: NA; j_gene: TRBJ2-7; v_gene: TRBV11-2
CDR3nt: TGTGCCAGCAGTTTTTTAAGCTCCTACAATGAGCAGTTCTTC; CDR3aa: CASSFLSSYNEQFF; abundance: NA; d_gene: NA; j_gene: TRBJ2-1; v_gene: TRBV28
CDR3nt: TGTGCCAGTAGCCCGAGAGGGATTAGCTATGGCTACACCTTC; CDR3aa: CASSPRGISYGYTF; abundance: few; d_gene: NA; j_gene: TRBJ1-2; v_gene: TRBV19
CDR3nt: TGCGCCAGCAGGCCGGGACTCTCCTACGAGCAGTACTTC; CDR3aa: CASRPGLSYEQYF; abundance: NA; d_gene: NA; j_gene: TRBJ2-7; v_gene: TRBV5-1
CDR3nt: TGCGCCAGCAGCCAAGATCGGAGTTCCGAAATAGACCTAGATACGCAGTATTTT; CDR3aa: CASSQDRSSEIDLDTQYF; abundance: NA; d_gene: NA; j_gene: TRBJ2-3; v_gene: TRBV4-3
CDR3nt: TGTGCCAGCAGTTACCCCGGTGGGCCCCAGCATTTT; CDR3aa: CASSYPGGPQHF; abundance: NA; d_gene: NA; j_gene: TRBJ1-5; v_gene: TRBV6-5
CDR3nt: TGCAGCGTTGATACCGGGGAGGACTACGAGCAGTACTTC; CDR3aa: CSVDTGEDYEQYF; abundance: NA; d_gene: NA; j_gene: TRBJ2-7; v_gene: TRBV29-1
CDR3nt: TGTGCCAGCAGCCCTGGTGGGCCCCAGTACTTC; CDR3aa: CASSPGGPQYF; abundance: NA; d_gene: NA; j_gene: TRBJ2-5; v_gene: TRBV7-9
CDR3nt: TGTGCCAGTAGACTAGCGGGAGGGCCGATACATGAGCAGTTCTTC; CDR3aa: CASRLAGGPIHEQFF; abundance: NA; d_gene: TRBD2; j_gene: TRBJ2-1; v_gene: TRBV19
CDR3nt: TGCGCCAGCAGCCAAGATCCGGGGGGGGAGACAGATACGCAGTATTTT; CDR3aa: CASSQDPGGETDTQYF; abundance: NA; d_gene: TRBD2; j_gene: TRBJ2-3; v_gene: TRBV4-1
CDR3nt: TGTGCCAGCAGCTTATTTGCCGGGGGGGCTGAGGATACGCAGTATTTT; CDR3aa: CASSLFAGGAEDTQYF; abundance: NA; d_gene: TRBD2; j_gene: TRBJ2-3; v_gene: TRBV11-2
CDR3nt: TGTGCCTGGAGACCTCCGCCCCTAGCGGAGAGGAACACCGGGGAGCTGTTTTTT; CDR3aa: CAWRPPPLAERNTGELFF; abundance: NA; d_gene: TRBD2; j_gene: TRBJ2-2; v_gene: TRBV30
CDR3nt: TGCAGCGTGGGACAGGGGGACAGCTCTGGGGCCAACGTCCTGACTTTC; CDR3aa: CSVGQGDSSGANVLTF; abundance: once; d_gene: TRBD1; j_gene: TRBJ2-6; v_gene: TRBV29-1
CDR3nt: TGTGCCAGCAGCCAAGGAGTTAGCGGGAGTCCAGATACGCAGTATTTT; CDR3aa: CASSQGVSGSPDTQYF; abundance: NA; d_gene: TRBD2; j_gene: TRBJ2-3; v_gene: TRBV4-2
CDR3nt: TGCAGCGCCTCCCCCCGGGGAGGGCGGGTATCTGGCTACACCTTC; CDR3aa: CSASPRGGRVSGYTF; abundance: NA; d_gene: NA; j_gene: TRBJ1-2; v_gene: TRBV29-1
CDR3nt: TGTGCCAGCAGTGAAGCGGGTGGGGGGAATTCACCCCTCCACTTT; CDR3aa: CASSEAGGGNSPLHF; abundance: medium-sized; d_gene: NA; j_gene: TRBJ1-6; v_gene: TRBV6-1
CDR3nt: TGTGCCAGCAGTCAACAGGGATCCCCCTATGGCTACACCTTC; CDR3aa: CASSQQGSPYGYTF; abundance: NA; d_gene: NA; j_gene: TRBJ1-2; v_gene: TRBV28
CDR3nt: TGTGCCATCAGTGGTTGGGTCGGGGAATACGAGCAGTACTTC; CDR3aa: CAISGWVGEYEQYF; abundance: few; d_gene: NA; j_gene: TRBJ2-7; v_gene: TRBV10-3
CDR3nt: TGTGCCAGTAGTCCTTCCGAGCAGTACTTC; CDR3aa: CASSPSEQYF; abundance: NA; d_gene: NA; j_gene: TRBJ2-7; v_gene: TRBV19
CDR3nt: TGTGCCAGCAGGGACGCGACGGAAATGAACACTGAAGCTTTCTTT; CDR3aa: CASRDATEMNTEAFF; abundance: NA; d_gene: NA; j_gene: TRBJ1-1; v_gene: TRBV5-4
CDR3nt: TGTGCCAGCAGCGCGACAGCGAACACCGGGGAGCTGTTTTTT; CDR3aa: CASSATANTGELFF; abundance: NA; d_gene: NA; j_gene: TRBJ2-2; v_gene: TRBV11-2
CDR3nt: TGTGCCAGCAGTGAAGTGGCTAGCGTCGCCTACGAGCAGTACTTC; CDR3aa: CASSEVASVAYEQYF; abundance: NA; d_gene: NA; j_gene: TRBJ2-7; v_gene: TRBV6-1
CDR3nt: TGTGCCAGCAGCCGCCGGACTAGCGCGGCCTACGAGCAGTACTTC; CDR3aa: CASSRRTSAAYEQYF; abundance: NA; d_gene: TRBD2; j_gene: TRBJ2-7; v_gene: TRBV13
CDR3nt: TGTGCCAGCAGCTTGGGCAGGGGGCCCCGTGAGCAGTACTTC; CDR3aa: CASSLGRGPREQYF; abundance: NA; d_gene: TRBD1; j_gene: TRBJ2-7; v_gene: TRBV5-4
CDR3nt: TGCGCCAGCAGCTCTTTAGGGCCCTATAGCAATCAGCCCCAGCATTTT; CDR3aa: CASSSLGPYSNQPQHF; abundance: NA; d_gene: NA; j_gene: TRBJ1-5; v_gene: TRBV5-1
CDR3nt: TGTGCCAGCAGCTTCGCGGCTAGCGGGGGCAGCACAGATACGCAGTATTTT; CDR3aa: CASSFAASGGSTDTQYF; abundance: NA; d_gene: TRBD2; j_gene: TRBJ2-3; v_gene: TRBV13
CDR3nt: TGCGCCAGCAGAGGGGGACAGGGAAACGGCAATGAGCAGTTCTTC; CDR3aa: CASRGGQGNGNEQFF; abundance: NA; d_gene: TRBD1; j_gene: TRBJ2-1; v_gene: TRBV10-2
CDR3nt: TGTGCCAGCAGCGCGACTACCCGAGGGGAAAACGAGCAGTACTTC; CDR3aa: CASSATTRGENEQYF; abundance: NA; d_gene: NA; j_gene: TRBJ2-7; v_gene: TRBV7-9
CDR3nt: TGCGCCAGCAGCTTGGAGGGCAGGGGAATGGGGGCCAATGGCTACACCTTC; CDR3aa: CASSLEGRGMGANGYTF; abundance: NA; d_gene: NA; j_gene: TRBJ1-2; v_gene: TRBV5-1
CDR3nt: TGTGCCAGCAGTGCTACACGACAGAGAATGAACACTGAAGCTTTCTTT; CDR3aa: CASSATRQRMNTEAFF; abundance: NA; d_gene: NA; j_gene: TRBJ1-1; v_gene: TRBV2
CDR3nt: TGTGCCTGGGACCGGAAGGGGCTAGCGGGGGGTGGGCAGTTCTTC; CDR3aa: CAWDRKGLAGGGQFF; abundance: NA; d_gene: TRBD2; j_gene: TRBJ2-1; v_gene: TRBV30
CDR3nt: TGTGCCACCAGCGGACATTGGGGGGATCGGAGGGACTATGGCTACACCTTC; CDR3aa: CATSGHWGDRRDYGYTF; abundance: NA; d_gene: NA; j_gene: TRBJ1-2; v_gene: TRBV15
CDR3nt: TGCGCCAGCAGCCAAGATTCGGGACGCGGACGGAAAGAGACCCAGTACTTC; CDR3aa: CASSQDSGRGRKETQYF; abundance: NA; d_gene: NA; j_gene: TRBJ2-5; v_gene: TRBV4-3
CDR3nt: TGTGCCAGCAGCTTCTATGTGAACACTGAAGCTTTCTTT; CDR3aa: CASSFYVNTEAFF; abundance: NA; d_gene: NA; j_gene: TRBJ1-1; v_gene: TRBV5-5
CDR3nt: TGCGCCAGCAGCCAAGAAGGACAGGGGGCCTACGAGCAGTACTTC; CDR3aa: CASSQEGQGAYEQYF; abundance: NA; d_gene: TRBD1; j_gene: TRBJ2-7; v_gene: TRBV4-3
CDR3nt: TGTGCCAGCAGTTTAGGGACAGCCAGCACAGATACGCAGTATTTT; CDR3aa: CASSLGTASTDTQYF; abundance: NA; d_gene: TRBD1; j_gene: TRBJ2-3; v_gene: TRBV28
CDR3nt: TGTGCCACCTCACGGGGGGGATTAAATGAAAAACTGTTTTTT; CDR3aa: CATSRGGLNEKLFF; abundance: NA; d_gene: NA; j_gene: TRBJ1-4; v_gene: TRBV25-1
CDR3nt: TGCAGTGCCCACCGGACTAATCAGCAGTACTTC; CDR3aa: CSAHRTNQQYF; abundance: NA; d_gene: NA; j_gene: TRBJ2-7; v_gene: TRBV20-1
CDR3nt: TGTGCCAGCAGCCCTGGCGGAGGCGGGTTTAGCACAGATACGCAGTATTTT; CDR3aa: CASSPGGGGFSTDTQYF; abundance: NA; d_gene: NA; j_gene: TRBJ2-3; v_gene: TRBV9
CDR3nt: TGCGCCAGCAGCCAAGATCGGGGGACAGGGGGTTACGAGCAGTACTTC; CDR3aa: CASSQDRGTGGYEQYF; abundance: NA; d_gene: TRBD1; j_gene: TRBJ2-7; v_gene: TRBV4-3